This T cell receptor (beta chain) was sequenced during a study of Ad26.COV2.S vaccination and SARS-CoV-2 variants. Study background: In the study, Ad26.COV2.S was injected intramuscularly once, or twice 56 days apart.

Described treatment: 15 to 20 received Ad26.COV2.S at low or high dose, single or two shots; several received placebo; per-sample allocation not given. Sampling was performed 63 days after the first vaccine or placebo injection. Findings and caveats of the study: Recipients of either vaccine or placebo displayed similar breadth of non-spike TCRs.

TCRdb's copy holds only in-frame clones and misses some; the assay was immunoSEQ multiplex PCR. The repertoire holds 350,000 to 500,000 clones, with roughly 87% as singletons. Turning to this clone: What it recognizes is unknown.

The CDR3 consists of 15 residues. This specimen consisted of peripheral blood, obtained in a trial of Ad26.COV2.S vaccine versus placebo. This clonotype was obtained from a person aged 18-65 years who received the Ad26.COV2.S COVID-19 vaccine or a placebo. V is TRBV21-1 and J is TRBJ1-5; the table's D gene call, TRBD1, was not cross checked with the DNA. TRBV21-1 is described as a pseudogene. In DNA form, the CDR3 reads TGTGCCAGCATAATTAGGGGGACCGGCAATCAGCCCCAGCATTTT. This codes for CASIIRGTGNQPQHF.